Shown below are 15 T cell receptor beta chains from a single sample sequenced in a study of T-cell memory formation after mild COVID-19 (dated by TCRdb to the early 2020s). Libraries were made using 5' RACE. The instrument given in TCRdb is Illumina NovaSeq 6000. In-frame beta chains were kept once TCRdb had trimmed the public reads at Q25 with fastp and called clones with MiXCR. Rows are unified per CDR3 protein, each entry keeping the most common DNA and genes. The table for this sample lists around 340,000 distinct CDR3 sequences; over 13% of them were counted only once. The ten top clones hold roughly 22% of the sample. The specimen sequenced was PBMCs or a T cell subset sorted from them (not recorded which). These receptors all come from a man younger than 35 who had mild COVID-19 (a few samples of this study predate the infection). The sample titles of this study are shuffled in the database, so cell type and time point are left out; the donor was told from shared clones.

This chain connects TRBV6-5 to TRBJ1-2; D gene uncertain. The CDR3 is made up of 15 amino acids. CDR1 is MNHEY and CDR2 is SVGAGI in the germline V gene. V gave up 2 bases and J gave up 4 bases, with 14 bases separating them. Here the CDR3 reads CASSYEPGRSYGYTF. The CDR3 nucleotides are TGTGCCAGCAGTTACGAGCCTGGACGTTCCTATGGCTACACCTTC.

Only a few counts were recorded for this clonotype. This chain joins TRBV2 and TRBJ1-1; D remains ambiguous. This CDR3 contains 13 residues. The V end was cut by 1 base, the J end by 4 bases, with 7 bases between. CDR1 SNHLY and CDR2 FYNNEI come from the germline V gene. The CDR3 region is CASSEERTTEAFF. CDR3 in DNA: TGTGCCAGCAGTGAAGAACGAACCACTGAAGCTTTCTTT.

This clonotype was observed a handful of times. The chain is built from TRBV7-2 and TRBJ2-7; 9 nucleotides agree with TRBD1. The germline V gene has CDR1 SGHTA and CDR2 FQGNSA. The CDR3 loop spans 15 amino acids. With V trimmed by 5 bases and J by 3 bases, 8 bases remained unmatched. CDR3 nucleotides: TGTGCCAGCAGCCTGGGACAGGGAGGTTACTACGAGCAGTACGTC. Protein: CASSLGQGGYYEQYV.

This clonotype came up many times. V gene TRBV4-3 combines with J gene TRBJ2-3; 9 nucleotides line up with TRBD1. This CDR3 region has 18 residues. V lost 0 bases to trimming and J lost 3 bases; unmatched junction nucleotides: 10. Germline-derived CDR1 and CDR2 are LGHNA and YSLEER. The CDR3 nucleotides are TGCGCCAGCAGCCAAGAAGGGCATTTGGGGACAGGGACAGATACGCAGTATTTT. This encodes CASSQEGHLGTGTDTQYF.

In its sample, this clonotype was seen a few times. This chain connects TRBV6-2 or TRBV6-3 to TRBJ1-1, with 7 bases lining up with TRBD1. The V and J ends lost 6 bases and 1 base, in that order; junction bases with no gene match: 5. The germline V gene encodes CDR1 MNHEY and CDR2 SVGEGT. This CDR3 spans 14 amino acids. The DNA for the CDR3 is TGTGCCAGCAGCTGGGACAGCGAGAACACTGAAGCTTTCTTT. It is translated as CASSWDSENTEAFF.

The chain joins TRBV24-1 to TRBJ2-7; the D gene is possibly TRBD1 (6 bases). Germline assignment: CDR1 KGHDR and CDR2 SFDVKD. The CDR3 has 16 residues. CDR3 protein: CATLRSRTENSYERYV. CDR3 nucleotides: TGTGCCACCCTCAGATCCAGGACAGAAAACTCCTACGAGCGGTACGTC.

The chain has TRBV7-6 and TRBJ2-2, with TRBD1 matching 7 bases. The CDR3 is 15 amino acids. Germline trimming cut 0 bases from V and 7 bases from J; bases unmatched to any gene: 5. The germline CDR1 and CDR2 sequences are SGHVS and FNYEAQ. The CDR3 is CASSLAHRGVGELFF. The CDR3 nucleotides are TGTGCCAGCAGCTTAGCGCACAGGGGCGTCGGGGAGCTGTTTTTT.

The chain has TRBV6-2 or TRBV6-3 and TRBJ1-2; possible D gene TRBD1, 5 bases. The germline V and J ends were trimmed by 10 bases and 4 bases, with 22 bases remaining between them. The CDR3 runs 15 residues. Germline lookup yields CDR1 MNHEY and CDR2 SVGEGT. This CDR3 reads CAILGTVPSGYGYTF. The CDR3 DNA sequence: TGTGCCATCCTCGGGACGGTGCCTTCGGGCTATGGCTACACCTTC.

The V gene is TRBV12-3 or TRBV12-4, the J gene TRBJ2-7, with D possibly being TRBD2 (6 bases). V was cut by 3 bases and J by 5 bases, with 17 bases left in between. The CDR3 has 15 amino acids. CDR3 sequence (DNA): TGTGCCAGCAGTTTGGGGGGTGGCTTTAAGGACGAGCAGTACTTC. This gives the protein CASSLGGGFKDEQYF.

The genes are TRBV7-2 and TRBJ2-1; no definite D call. Germline loops: CDR1 SGHTA, CDR2 FQGNSA. Trimming took 0 bases from V and 5 from J, leaving 5 bases between them. The CDR3 extends over 13 amino acids. The CDR3 DNA reads TGTGCCAGCAGCTTAGCACCTGACAATGAGCAGTTCTTC. This codes for CASSLAPDNEQFF.

This clonotype has just a few counts. The chain is built from TRBV2 and TRBJ1-5, with D uncertain. V was shortened by 7 bases and J by 4 bases, with 20 bases between the two germline ends. CDR3 length: 16 residues. Germline CDR1 SNHLY, CDR2 FYNNEI. The CDR3 loop reads CASMGEGRAGNQPQHF. As DNA, the CDR3 is TGTGCCAGCATGGGCGAGGGCCGTGCCGGTAATCAGCCCCAGCATTTT.

This clonotype was recorded many times. The J gene is TRBJ2-3, the V gene TRBV7-2; a possible D gene is TRBD2 (6 bases). Germline values: CDR1 SGHTA, CDR2 FQGNSA. V was shortened by 3 bases and J by 5 bases, with 12 bases between the two germline ends. The CDR3 contains 14 residues. The CDR3 protein is CASSFDSGLDTQYF. Here the CDR3 DNA reads TGTGCCAGCAGCTTTGATAGCGGTCTAGATACGCAGTATTTT.

This clonotype appeared once. The chain has TRBV6-6 and TRBJ2-7; perhaps D is TRBD1 or TRBD2 (6 bases each). Germline V CDR1 and CDR2: MNHNY, SVGAGI (reference sequence). V dropped 0 bases and J dropped 0 bases, with 9 bases sitting between them. The CDR3 runs 15 residues. Here the CDR3 DNA reads TGTGCCAGCAGTTACTCATGGGGGGCCTCCTACGAGCAGTACTTC. Translating it yields CASSYSWGASYEQYF.

Many counts were recorded for this clonotype. V and J are TRBV12-3 or TRBV12-4 and TRBJ2-1, with TRBD1 as a possible D gene (6 bases). V gave up 5 bases and J gave up 10 bases, with 12 bases separating them. This CDR3 is built from 12 residues. The CDR3 DNA follows: TGTGCCAGCAGTCAGGGGTGGAAGGAGCAGTTCTTC. Protein sequence: CASSQGWKEQFF.

This clonotype was counted only a few times. This chain joins TRBV20-1 and TRBJ2-7; D remains ambiguous. The germline gives CDR1 DFQATT, CDR2 SNEGSKA (reference sequence). The V and J ends lost 1 base and 4 bases respectively, with 5 bases between them. This CDR3 contains 11 residues. Here the CDR3 reads CSARGVYEQYV. The CDR3 DNA is TGCAGTGCTAGAGGAGTATACGAGCAGTACGTC.